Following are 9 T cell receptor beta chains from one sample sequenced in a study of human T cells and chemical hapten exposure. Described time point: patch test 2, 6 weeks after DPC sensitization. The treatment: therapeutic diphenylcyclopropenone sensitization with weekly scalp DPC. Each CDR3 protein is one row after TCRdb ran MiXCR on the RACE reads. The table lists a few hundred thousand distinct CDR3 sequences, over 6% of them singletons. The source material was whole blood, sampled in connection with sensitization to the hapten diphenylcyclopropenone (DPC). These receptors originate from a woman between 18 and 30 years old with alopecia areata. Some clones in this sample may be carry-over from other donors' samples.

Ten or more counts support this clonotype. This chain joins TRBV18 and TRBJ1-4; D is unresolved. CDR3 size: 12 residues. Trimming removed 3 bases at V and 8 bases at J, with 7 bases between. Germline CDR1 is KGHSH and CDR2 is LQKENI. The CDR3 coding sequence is TGTGCCAGCTCACCGGAATCAGAAAAACTGTTTTTT. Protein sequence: CASSPESEKLFF.

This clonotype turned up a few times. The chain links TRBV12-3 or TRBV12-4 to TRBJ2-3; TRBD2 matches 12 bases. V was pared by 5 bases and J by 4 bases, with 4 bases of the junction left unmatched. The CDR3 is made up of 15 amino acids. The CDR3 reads CASSLGLAGPDTQYF. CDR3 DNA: TGTGCCAGCAGTCTGGGACTAGCGGGCCCAGATACGCAGTATTTT.

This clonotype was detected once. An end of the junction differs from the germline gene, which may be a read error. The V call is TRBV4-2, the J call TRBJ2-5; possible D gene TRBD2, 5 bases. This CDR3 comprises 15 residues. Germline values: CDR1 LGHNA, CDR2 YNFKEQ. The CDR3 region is CVSSQDRDSAETQYF. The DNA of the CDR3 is TGTGTCAGCAGCCAAGATAGGGATAGCGCAGAGACCCAGTACTTC.

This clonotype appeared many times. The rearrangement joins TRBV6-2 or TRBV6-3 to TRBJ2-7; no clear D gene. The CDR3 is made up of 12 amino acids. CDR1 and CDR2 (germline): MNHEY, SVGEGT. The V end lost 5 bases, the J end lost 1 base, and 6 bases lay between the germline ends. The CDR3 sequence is CASSGDSYEQYF. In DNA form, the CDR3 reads TGTGCCAGCAGTGGGGATTCCTACGAGCAGTACTTC.

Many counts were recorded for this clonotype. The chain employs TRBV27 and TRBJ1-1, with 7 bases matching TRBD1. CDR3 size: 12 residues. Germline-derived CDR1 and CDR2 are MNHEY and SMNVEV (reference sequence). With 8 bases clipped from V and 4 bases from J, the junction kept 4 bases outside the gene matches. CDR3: CASRDSRTEAFF. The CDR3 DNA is TGTGCCAGCCGGGACAGTCGCACTGAAGCTTTCTTT.

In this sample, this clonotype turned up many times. CDR3 amino acids: CASSPGLLNTEAFF. As DNA, the CDR3 is TGCGCCAGCAGCCCAGGGTTATTAAACACTGAAGCTTTCTTT. The V and J genes are TRBV5-1 and TRBJ1-1; possibly TRBD1 for D (5 bases). CDR1 is SGHRS and CDR2 is YFSETQ in the germline V gene. Trimming shortened V by 4 bases and J by 2 bases, and 12 bases separated the two germline ends. The CDR3 is made up of 14 amino acids. Combining the CDR3 with reference TRBV5-1 and TRBJ1-1 gives the whole variable domain KAGVTQTPRYLIKTRGQQVTLSCSPISGHRSVSWYQQTPGQGLQFLFEYFSETQRNKGNFPGRFSGRQFSNSRSEMNVSTLELGDSALYLCASSPGLLNTEAFFGQGTRLTVV.

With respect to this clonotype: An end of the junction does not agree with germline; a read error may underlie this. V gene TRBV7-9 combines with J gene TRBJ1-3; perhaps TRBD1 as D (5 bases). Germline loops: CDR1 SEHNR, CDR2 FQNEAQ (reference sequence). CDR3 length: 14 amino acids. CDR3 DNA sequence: TGTGCCAGCAGCGCGGGACCCTCTGGAAACACCATTTATTTT. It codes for CASSAGPSGNTIYF.

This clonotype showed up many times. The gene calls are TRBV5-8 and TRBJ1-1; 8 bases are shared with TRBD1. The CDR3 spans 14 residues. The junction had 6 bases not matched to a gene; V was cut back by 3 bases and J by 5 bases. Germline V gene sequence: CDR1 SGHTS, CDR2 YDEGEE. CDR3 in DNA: TGTGCCAGCAGCTGGCAGGGGGCGAGTACTGAAGCTTTCTTT. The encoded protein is CASSWQGASTEAFF.

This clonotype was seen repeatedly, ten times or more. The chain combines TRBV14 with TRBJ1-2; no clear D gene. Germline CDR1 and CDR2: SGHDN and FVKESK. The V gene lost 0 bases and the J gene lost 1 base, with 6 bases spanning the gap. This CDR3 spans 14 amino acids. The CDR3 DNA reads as TGTGCCAGCAGCCAAGACGGAAATAACTATGGCTACACCTTC. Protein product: CASSQDGNNYGYTF.